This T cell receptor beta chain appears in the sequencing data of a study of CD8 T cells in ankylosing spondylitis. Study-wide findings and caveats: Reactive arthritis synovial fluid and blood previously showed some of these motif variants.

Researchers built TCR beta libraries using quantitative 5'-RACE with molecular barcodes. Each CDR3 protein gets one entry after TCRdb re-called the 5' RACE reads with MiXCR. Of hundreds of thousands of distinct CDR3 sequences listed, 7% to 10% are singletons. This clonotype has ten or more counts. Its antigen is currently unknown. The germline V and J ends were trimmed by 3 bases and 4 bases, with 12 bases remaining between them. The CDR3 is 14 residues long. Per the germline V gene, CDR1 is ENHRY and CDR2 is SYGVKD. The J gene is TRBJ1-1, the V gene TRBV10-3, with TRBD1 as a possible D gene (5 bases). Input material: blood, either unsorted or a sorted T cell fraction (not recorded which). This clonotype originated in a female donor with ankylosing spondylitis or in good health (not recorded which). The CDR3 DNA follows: TGTGCCATCAGTGACCCAGACAGCCCCACTGAAGCTTTCTTT. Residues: CAISDPDSPTEAFF.